The next 31 T cell receptor beta chains were all read from a single sample in a study of blood T cell repertoires in COVID-19. TCRdb's copy holds only in-frame clones and misses some; the assay was immunoSEQ multiplex PCR. The table has about 170,000 clones, about 85% seen once. The sample was peripheral blood. These receptors came from an elderly man with COVID-19, enrolled during active disease.

The chain is built from TRBV7-9 and TRBJ2-5; D unclear. This CDR3 is built from 15 residues. Trimming shortened V by 5 bases and J by 3 bases, and 16 bases separated the two germline ends. Germline V lookup: CDR1 SEHNR, CDR2 FQNEAQ (reference sequence). This chain's CDR3 is CASSPWASSEETQYF. As DNA, the CDR3 is TGTGCCAGCAGCCCGTGGGCCTCGTCCGAAGAGACCCAGTACTTC.

The chain employs TRBV28 and TRBJ2-3; no reliable D call. The CDR3 is 15 residues long. V was clipped by 7 bases and J by 4 bases, with 18 bases between them. The V gene's germline CDR1 is MDHEN and CDR2 SYDVKM. The CDR3 nucleotides are TGTGCCAGCATTCTTTCCGGGTCTACCGCAGATACGCAGTATTTT. Its protein is CASILSGSTADTQYF. Using reference TRBV28 and TRBJ2-3 for the parts outside the CDR3, the full variable domain is DVKVTQSSRYLVKRTGEKVFLECVQDMDHENMFWYRQDPGLGLRLIYFSYDVKMKEKGDIPEGYSVSREKKERFSLILESASTNQTSMYLCASILSGSTADTQYFGPGTRLTVL.

The chain employs TRBV2 and TRBJ1-1, with D unclear. Germline CDR1 SNHLY, CDR2 FYNNEI. Trimming stripped 4 bases from V and 0 bases from J, with 6 bases between. CDR3 length equals 13 residues. The CDR3, as DNA: TGTGCCAGCAGTGCATCATTGAACACTGAAGCTTTCTTT. Its translation is CASSASLNTEAFF.

This clone was found a few times. The rearrangement joins TRBV4-1 to TRBJ2-2; maybe TRBD1 (5 bases). CDR1 and CDR2 (germline): MGHRA, YSYEKL. CDR3 size: 15 residues. Between the trimmed V and J ends, which lost 3 bases and 2 bases, there was a span of 10 bases. CDR3 DNA sequence: TGCGCCAGCAGCCATCCGACAGTAAACACCGGGGAGCTGTTTTTT. This gives the protein CASSHPTVNTGELFF.

This clone was observed once. The chain has TRBV3-1 (or the pseudogene TRBV3-2) and TRBJ1-2; D is possibly TRBD1 (6 bases). Germline loops: CDR1 LGHDT, CDR2 YNNKEL (reference sequence). The CDR3 is 20 residues long. V was clipped by 0 bases and J by 2 bases, with 25 bases between them. CDR3 region: CASSQEVGHPGRVGNYGYTF. The CDR3 nucleotides read TGTGCCAGCAGCCAAGAGGTGGGACATCCCGGAAGGGTAGGAAACTATGGCTACACCTTC.

The chain combines TRBV7-2 with TRBJ2-1; TRBD2 is a possible D gene (6 bases). This CDR3 comprises 16 residues. Per the germline V gene, CDR1 is SGHTA and CDR2 is FQGNSA. V was cut by 1 base and J by 5 bases, with 15 bases left in between. Written as DNA, the CDR3 is TGTGCCAGCAGCTTAGGCTCTACGGGGGAGGACAATGAGCAGTTCTTC. The encoded protein is CASSLGSTGEDNEQFF. The full variable domain, with the rest looked up from reference TRBV7-2 and TRBJ2-1, is GAGVSQSPSNKVTEKGKDVELRCDPISGHTALYWYRQSLGQGLEFLIYFQGNSAPDKSGLPSDRFSAERTGGSVSTLTIQRTQQEDSAVYLCASSLGSTGEDNEQFFGPGTRLTVL.

CDR3 coding DNA: TGTGCCAGCAGCTTAGCGGGGGGGAAAGAGTACTTC. Translating it yields CASSLAGGKEYF. This chain connects TRBV7-9 to TRBJ2-7; TRBD2 aligns across 7 bases. The CDR3 spans 12 residues. V was clipped by 0 bases and J by 11 bases; unmatched bases: 4. The germline gives CDR1 SEHNR, CDR2 FQNEAQ (reference sequence).

The V gene is TRBV5-1, the J gene TRBJ1-2; no definite D call. With 0 bases removed from V and 0 bases from J, the gap between germline ends came to 9 bases. The CDR3 has 15 amino acids. Germline CDR1 and CDR2: SGHRS and YFSETQ. This CDR3 is CASSLESDTNYGYTF. As DNA, the CDR3 is TGCGCCAGCAGCTTGGAGTCAGACACTAACTATGGCTACACCTTC.

The chain employs TRBV27 and TRBJ2-3, with TRBD1 as a possible D gene (6 bases). CDR1 is MNHEY and CDR2 is SMNVEV in the germline V gene (reference sequence). The V end lost 4 bases, the J end lost 2 bases, and 16 bases lay between the germline ends. This CDR3 is built from 16 residues. The CDR3: CASSSLQGFFTDTQYF. The CDR3 DNA is TGTGCCAGCAGTTCCCTACAGGGTTTTTTCACAGATACGCAGTATTTT.

This rearrangement joins TRBV5-6 to TRBJ2-6; D gene unclear. V was pared by 2 bases and J by 0 bases, with 12 bases between. The CDR3 covers 17 residues. CDR1 is SGHDT and CDR2 is YYEEEE in the germline V gene. In DNA, the CDR3 is TGTGCCAGCAGCTTTTATATCAGACACTCTGGGGCCAACGTCCTGACTTTC. Its translation is CASSFYIRHSGANVLTF. The complete variable domain, with remaining parts taken from reference TRBV5-6 and TRBJ2-6, reads DAGVTQSPTHLIKTRGQQVTLRCSPKSGHDTVSWYQQALGQGPQFIFQYYEEEERQRGNFPDRFSGHQFPNYSSELNVNALLLGDSALYLCASSFYIRHSGANVLTFGAGSRLTVL.

The chain couples TRBV28 to TRBJ2-7; TRBD1 matches at 7 bases. This CDR3 is 15 amino acids long. Per germline, CDR1 MDHEN and CDR2 SYDVKM. J gave up 1 base and V 7 bases, and 10 bases lay outside the gene matches. In DNA form, the CDR3 reads TGTGCCAGCACACGCACGGACAGGCCGTCCTACGAGCAGTACTTC. It encodes CASTRTDRPSYEQYF.

V gene TRBV11-3 combines with J gene TRBJ2-3; weak D call: TRBD2 (7 bases). Germline-derived CDR1 and CDR2 are SGHNT and YENEEA. This CDR3 has 16 residues. Trimming left V 4 bases short and J 1 base short, with 15 bases between. The CDR3 is CASSSGAGAGTDTQYF. For the CDR3, the DNA is TGTGCCAGCAGCTCGGGGGCGGGGGCCGGCACAGATACGCAGTATTTT.

This chain links TRBV9 with TRBJ1-3, with D possibly matching TRBD1 (5 bases). The CDR3 is 17 amino acids. Germline CDR1 is SGDLS and CDR2 is YYNGEE. V lost 0 bases, J lost 4 bases, and 17 bases lay in between. The CDR3 sequence is CASSVEGGGAFGNTIYF. The DNA for the CDR3 is TGTGCCAGCAGCGTAGAAGGAGGAGGGGCCTTCGGAAACACCATATATTTT.

For the CDR3, the DNA is TGTGCCAGCAGCTTAACCGGGACACTACCGTCTGGAAACACCATATATTTT. Translation gives CASSLTGTLPSGNTIYF. The chain links TRBV7-3 to TRBJ1-3; tentatively, D is TRBD1 (6 bases). The V end was cut by 0 bases, the J end by 1 base, with 13 bases between. CDR1 and CDR2 from the germline V gene are SGHTA and FQGTGA. The CDR3 spans 17 residues.

This chain uses TRBV29-1 with TRBJ2-1, with D perhaps TRBD1 (5 bases). Trimming shortened V by 8 bases and J by 3 bases, and 14 bases separated the two germline ends. The CDR3 totals 13 residues. Per the germline V gene, CDR1 is SQVTM and CDR2 is ANQGSEA. CDR3 loop: CSSSRDSYNEQFF. The CDR3 DNA reads as TGCAGCAGTAGTAGAGACAGCTACAATGAGCAGTTCTTC.

The rearrangement uses TRBV6-1 and TRBJ2-1, with a tentative D call TRBD2 (7 bases). The CDR3 consists of 16 residues. V lost 3 bases and J lost 4, with 16 bases in between. Germline V gene lookup returns CDR1 MNHNS and CDR2 SASEGT. This chain's CDR3 is CASSDVGRGLYNEQFF. The CDR3 coding sequence is TGTGCCAGCAGTGATGTTGGGCGGGGGCTTTACAATGAGCAGTTCTTC.

This clone was recorded once. The V call is TRBV7-9, the J call TRBJ2-7; D unresolved. V lost 6 bases and J lost 0, with 15 bases in between. Germline loops: CDR1 SEHNR, CDR2 FQNEAQ (reference sequence). This CDR3 is built from 15 residues. Here the CDR3 DNA reads TGTGCCAGCAGTCGGATCCCAAGGAGCTCCTACGAGCAGTACTTC. It is translated as CASSRIPRSSYEQYF.

The chain combines TRBV9 with TRBJ2-5; D is perhaps TRBD1 (6 bases). V dropped 0 bases and J dropped 1 base, with 7 bases sitting between them. The CDR3 is 14 residues long. The germline V gene encodes CDR1 SGDLS and CDR2 YYNGEE. The CDR3 spells CASSVVGGQETQYF. The CDR3 DNA reads TGTGCCAGCAGCGTAGTAGGGGGCCAAGAGACCCAGTACTTC.

V is TRBV4-3 and J is TRBJ1-4, with 9 bases that match TRBD1. The CDR3 extends over 14 amino acids. Trimming at V came to 4 bases and at J to 6 bases, leaving 3 bases not matched to a gene. CDR1 LGHNA and CDR2 YSLEER come from the germline V gene. The CDR3 spells CASSPGQGDEKLFF. DNA of the CDR3: TGCGCCAGCAGCCCGGGACAGGGAGATGAAAAACTGTTTTTT.

The V and J genes are TRBV18 and TRBJ2-7, with 9 bases aligning to TRBD1. This CDR3 spans 15 amino acids. V was pared by 5 bases and J by 2 bases, with 7 bases of the junction left unmatched. The germline V gene has CDR1 KGHSH and CDR2 LQKENI. In nucleotides, the CDR3 is TGTGCCAGCTCATCGGACAGGGGTCCCACCTACGAGCAGTACTTC. It yields the protein CASSSDRGPTYEQYF.

This chain joins TRBV5-1 and TRBJ2-3, with D possibly matching TRBD2 (5 bases). Trimming pared 3 bases from V and 0 bases from J, leaving 8 bases between. Germline V CDR1 and CDR2: SGHRS, YFSETQ. The CDR3 extends over 14 amino acids. The CDR3 protein is CASSYGLSTDTQYF. In DNA, the CDR3 is TGCGCCAGCAGCTACGGACTTAGCACAGATACGCAGTATTTT.

The V call is TRBV3-1 (or the pseudogene TRBV3-2), the J call TRBJ2-3, with D possibly being TRBD2 (7 bases). In germline, CDR1 is LGHDT, CDR2 YNNKEL (reference sequence). The CDR3 contains 16 residues. V was pared by 2 bases and J by 1 base, with 13 bases between. CDR3 in amino acids: CASSQWGGARTDTQYF. The CDR3, as DNA: TGTGCCAGCAGCCAATGGGGGGGGGCCCGCACAGATACGCAGTATTTT.

V gene TRBV18 combines with J gene TRBJ1-1; possibly TRBD1 for D (5 bases). This CDR3 comprises 14 residues. Trimming stripped 2 bases from V and 3 bases from J, with 10 bases between. Per germline, CDR1 KGHSH and CDR2 LQKENI. The CDR3 region is CASSPSGGDTEAFF. CDR3 DNA: TGTGCCAGCTCACCATCCGGGGGGGACACTGAAGCTTTCTTT.

The chain carries TRBV5-6 and TRBJ2-1, with 8 bases aligning to TRBD2. CDR3 length: 13 residues. The J segment lost 9 bases and the V segment lost 0 bases, leaving 2 bases of the junction unmatched. Germline assignment: CDR1 SGHDT and CDR2 YYEEEE. CDR3 protein: CASSLAGGTEQFF. CDR3 in DNA: TGTGCCAGCAGCTTGGCGGGGGGGACTGAGCAGTTCTTC.

The rearrangement uses TRBV9 and TRBJ1-4, with 8 bases lining up with TRBD1. The CDR3 covers 15 residues. V shed 4 bases, J shed 8 bases, and the junction held 10 bases outside the gene matches. Germline CDR1 is SGDLS and CDR2 is YYNGEE. CDR3 sequence (DNA): TGTGCCAGCAGCCCTGGAGGACAGGGAGGAGAAAAACTGTTTTTT. This codes for CASSPGGQGGEKLFF. The entire variable domain, with the rest obtained from reference TRBV9 and TRBJ1-4, is as follows: DSGVTQTPKHLITATGQRVTLRCSPRSGDLSVYWYQQSLDQGLQFLIQYYNGEERAKGNILERFSAQQFPDLHSELNLSSLELGDSALYFCASSPGGQGGEKLFFGSGTQLSVL.

V and J are TRBV19 and TRBJ1-4, with D possibly being TRBD1 (6 bases). V was clipped by 6 bases and J by 2 bases, with 10 bases between them. There are 14 residues in the CDR3. CDR1 and CDR2 (germline): LNHDA, SQIVND (reference sequence). The CDR3 here is CASRQDRTNEKLFF. The DNA for the CDR3 is TGTGCCAGTAGACAAGACAGGACTAATGAAAAACTGTTTTTT.

The V call is TRBV5-6, the J call TRBJ1-3; possible D gene TRBD1, 5 bases. Trimming removed 3 bases from V and 0 bases from J, with 13 bases in between. CDR3 length: 16 amino acids. The V gene's germline CDR1 is SGHDT and CDR2 YYEEEE. CDR3 region: CASSSPGLSSGNTIYF. The DNA for the CDR3 is TGTGCCAGCAGCTCTCCGGGACTTAGCTCTGGAAACACCATATATTTT.

The chain is built from TRBV29-1 and TRBJ1-5; 9 nucleotides match TRBD1. The CDR3 spans 14 residues. With 7 bases clipped from V and 4 bases from J, the junction kept 8 bases outside the gene matches. Germline loops: CDR1 SQVTM, CDR2 ANQGSEA. CDR3 region: CSATGGTGNQPQHF. The CDR3 region has the DNA TGCAGCGCCACCGGAGGGACAGGGAATCAGCCCCAGCATTTT.

The gene calls are TRBV5-5 and TRBJ1-2, with 7 bases that match TRBD1. Germline CDR1 is SGHKS and CDR2 is YYEKEE (reference sequence). The CDR3 runs to 13 residues. V trimming: 0 bases; J trimming: 4 bases; junction bases outside the gene matches: 0. CDR3 loop: CASSLAGGYGYTF. In DNA form, the CDR3 reads TGTGCCAGCAGCTTGGCAGGGGGCTATGGCTACACCTTC.

The V gene is TRBV18, the J gene TRBJ1-2; D perhaps matches TRBD1 (5 bases). CDR3 length: 14 amino acids. CDR1 KGHSH and CDR2 LQKENI come from the germline V gene. Trimming shortened V by 3 bases and J by 6 bases, and 14 bases separated the two germline ends. This CDR3 is CASSPARQGDGYTF. CDR3 nucleotides: TGTGCCAGCTCACCGGCCCGGCAGGGTGATGGCTACACCTTC. The full variable domain, rest sourced from reference TRBV18 and TRBJ1-2, is NAGVMQNPRHLVRRRGQEARLRCSPMKGHSHVYWYRQLPEEGLKFMVYLQKENIIDESGMPKERFSAEFPKEGPSILRIQQVVRGDSAAYFCASSPARQGDGYTFGSGTRLTVV.

The chain joins TRBV7-6 to TRBJ2-1; 9 positions agree with TRBD2. V shed 5 bases, J shed 2 bases, and the junction held 1 base outside the gene matches. CDR3 size: 14 residues. Germline CDR1 reads SGHVS; CDR2 reads FNYEAQ. The CDR3 loop reads CASSPSGTYNEQFF. The CDR3 bases are TGTGCCAGCAGCCCTAGCGGGACCTACAATGAGCAGTTCTTC.